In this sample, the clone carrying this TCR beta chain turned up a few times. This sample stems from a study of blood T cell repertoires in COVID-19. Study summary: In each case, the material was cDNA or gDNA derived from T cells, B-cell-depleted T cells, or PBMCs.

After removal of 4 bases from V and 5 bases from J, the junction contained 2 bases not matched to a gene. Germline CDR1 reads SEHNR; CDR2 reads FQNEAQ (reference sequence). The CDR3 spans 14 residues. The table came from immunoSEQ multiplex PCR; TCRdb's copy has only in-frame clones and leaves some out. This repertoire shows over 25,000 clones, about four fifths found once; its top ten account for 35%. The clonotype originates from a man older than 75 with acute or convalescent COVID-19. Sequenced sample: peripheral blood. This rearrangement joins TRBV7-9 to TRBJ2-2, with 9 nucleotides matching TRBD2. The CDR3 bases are TGTGCCAGCAGCTCGGCGGGGGGGACCGGGGAGCTGTTTTTT. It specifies CASSSAGGTGELFF.